This record covers a single T cell receptor beta chain. Its antigen has not been determined. Base-call qualities are not available, and no considerably larger clone is one nucleotide away. V and J are trimmed by 4 bases and 4 bases, and the gene matches miss 7 bases of the junction. The germline V gene supplies CDR1 SGHTA and CDR2 FQGNSA. From the cysteine up to the phenylalanine, the CDR3 has a length of 15 residues. Of all the DNA, just the CDR3 is kept, 45 bases in frame from base 1. The library was produced with the immunoSEQ multiplex PCR assay. For the multiplex PCR, a mixture combining 60 forward primers for TCR Vbeta segments and 13 reverse primers for TCR Jbeta segments was used. The CDR3 region of rearranged TCR beta genes was amplified from genomic DNA by a multiplex PCR assay. Amplified TCR beta libraries were sequenced as 87-base-pair reads on the Illumina HiSeq System. As for the authors' bioinformatics: In a later analysis, about 80 million unique TCR beta chains were counted across the roughly 610 repertoires, and approximately 11 million of these chains were shared by at least two donors. A nearest-neighbor algorithm error-corrected the raw reads and collapsed the reads into unique sequences, merging closely related sequences to remove PCR and sequencing errors. CDR3 sequences were aligned to IMGT reference sequences to assign V, D and J gene segments. For a sequence to be retained, at least a six-nucleotide match to both a V gene segment and a J gene segment was required. A rearrangement was called productive if the CDR3 had no stop codons and remained in frame with V and J, and every other rearrangement was called non-productive. CDR3 was defined by IMGT convention, running from the second conserved V-encoded cysteine to the conserved J-encoded phenylalanine. The earlier analysis of about 640 of the donors excluded any sequence lacking an unambiguous match to a single V gene segment. An earlier analysis of several hundred of the donors called V segments functional above 56.7% productive rearrangements and segregating when the between-donor standard deviation exceeded 5%. To diagnose cytomegalovirus status from the catalog of TCR beta chain sequences, a statistical classification framework was built. In a later analysis, V and J genes were assigned by comparing TCR nucleotide sequences against IMGT/GENE-DB human TR gene sequences. The TCRdist pipeline was used in a later analysis to assign CDR3 sequences and most-parsimonious VDJ recombination scenarios. In a later analysis, every TCR beta chain was defined by the combination of its CDR3 amino acid sequence and its V-gene family, and reads without a unique V-gene family were dropped. As a way to deal with suspected cross-contamination and a sequencing artifact, a later analysis dropped approximately 570 nucleotide sequences that were highly shared and had low generation probability. In a later analysis, a clonal expansion index for each public chain was calculated from normalized within-repertoire ranks of inferred template counts. Generation probabilities in a later analysis came from a VDJ recombination model fitted to out-of-frame rearrangements, and those results were checked against IGoR. In a later analysis, hypergeometric tests were used to score TCR-TCR, TCR-HLA and TCR-CMV co-occurrence, with a repertoire-size bias correction applied to TCR pairs. False discovery rates were estimated in a later analysis by permuting HLA or CMV assignments 20 times. In a later analysis, co-occurring TCRs were grouped using DBSCAN, and TCRdist sequence similarity was added for clustering within HLA-allele-positive subsets. Co-occurrence clustering excluded repertoires with fewer than 30,000 or more than 120,000 public chains, plus five with anomalous nucleotide sharing. This is the immuneACCESS table as TCRdb keeps it, with only in-frame sequences that have V and J called. A part of the clones is gone; compared with another copy, unresolved V genes explain less than half, and the rest is unexplained. That table furnishes V, J and clone size, whereas the DNA furnished D and trimming. Counted in this sample were 150,000 to 200,000 clones; 55% to 75% of them appeared once. In total, the top ten clones hold about 2.5% of the sample.

This record comes from a study of cytomegalovirus exposure and HLA in healthy donors (dated by TCRdb to 2017 to 2019). Turning to the overall study: An earlier analysis of several hundred of the donors reported 250 to 300 Gb of sequence data and 100 million to 140 million unique TCR beta sequences from about 179 million T cells. An early release covering around 630 HLA-typed donors comprised roughly 300 gigabases of sequencing data and 85 million to 100 million unique TCR sequences. The genetic ancestry cluster associated with self-reported Caucasian donors included around 76% of the roughly 400 genotyped donors. The study was designed to test whether signatures of past pathogen exposure could be identified by cataloging public T cell receptors. Using immunosequencing, the study profiled T cell repertoires from around 680 subjects and related those repertoires to cytomegalovirus serostatus. A separate validation cohort of 90 to 150 different subjects was used in addition to the approximately 700-subject first cohort. To predict cytomegalovirus infection status, the study combined high-throughput TCR immunosequencing, statistical association of individual TCRs with disease status, and machine learning. A later analysis re-examined previously published TCR beta repertoires from about 670 donors and added high-resolution HLA genotyping to investigate patterns of TCR occurrence. The later analysis used no new phenotypic data to find candidate immune exposures, relying instead on TCR beta sequences and their occurrence across donors. To decide whether each TCR beta V gene segment behaved as functional or pseudogenic, an earlier analysis of nearly 600 of the donors relied on high-throughput TCR beta sequencing. Donor age, sex, ethnicity and CMV serostatus were collected together with the repertoire data. A later genetic analysis used genome-wide SNP genotypes for about 65% of the roughly 700 donors, treating that subset as a discovery cohort. All discovery cohort repertoires had been generated using a single sequencing platform. Class I and class II HLA loci were covered by the typing at four-digit resolution. Typing coverage differed by locus: A, B, C, DRB1 and DQB1 were typed in roughly 620-640 donors, DQA1 in about 510, DPA1 in approximately 600, and DPB1 in just under 490. About five DR-DQ haplotypes were treated as single units for association and clustering because of strong linkage in the cohort. Among some 400 genotyped donors of the cohort, an average of around 250,000 unique TCR beta nucleotide sequences was sequenced per donor, of which about 19% were non-productive. The paper as a whole reports these results and caveats: Compared with equally common non-associated chains, HLA-associated TCR beta chains in a later analysis were more clonally expanded and had lower generation probabilities. For the cohort, immune exposure information was limited to CMV serostatus. In vitro tests confirmed that a few of the cytomegalovirus-associated TCR beta chains recognize cytomegalovirus antigens. A further reported finding was that TCR beta sequences accurately predicted the HLA-A and HLA-B alleles for most subjects in the first cohort. The authors suggested that the approach could potentially be generalized to other disease states and immunological phenotypes. Across donors, most TCR sequences were observed very rarely, whereas some public TCRs were present in many individuals. A cluster of highly shared sequence variants was judged likely to represent a technical artifact of the sequencing pipeline. In the study, approximately 160 TCR beta chains were listed as associated with cytomegalovirus. Because the 87-base-pair reads could not distinguish some IMGT-functional V segments, including TRBV6-2 and TRBV6-3, those segments were excluded. V-gene and J-gene trimming of TCR beta chains was associated with a missense DCLRE1C variant in a later genetic analysis, and the association was replicated in an independent cohort. In a later analysis, several top co-occurrence clusters were reported to appear linked to parvovirus B19, influenza, CMV and Epstein-Barr virus. In a later analysis, the rate of TCR association differed among HLA loci, with DRB1 alleles having the most associated TCRs and HLA-C alleles having the fewest. A later analysis associated approximately 17,000 TCR beta sequences with specific HLA alleles at a false discovery rate of 0.05. About 17 rarely observed V segments, including chromosome 9 orphons, were excluded from the earlier analysis of a few hundred of the donors because counts were too low. In a later genetic analysis, fewer N-insertions in productive TCRs were reported among donors in an Asian-associated ancestry cluster than the approximately 710-donor mean. Broadly in line with IMGT annotations, most TCR beta V segments showed up in productive rearrangements about 87% or about 30% of the time in an earlier analysis of 450 to 600 of the donors. Presence/absence analyses assumed roughly uniform sequencing depth across donors, an assumption that may not hold. Correlated functional status among segregating V segments might reflect linkage disequilibrium, but an unknown experimental factor could not be ruled out. Strong co-occurrence of HLA alleles, especially DR and DQ, made assigning TCR associations to individual alleles difficult. In both the original and validation cohorts, the classifier was reported to diagnose cytomegalovirus status with high specificity and sensitivity. In this cohort, only TCR beta chains were sequenced, and detectable features were limited by the absence of alpha or paired-chain data. Because HLA typing was unavailable for some donors at each locus, only the typed subset was used in association tests. In a later analysis, most CMV-associated TCR beta chains were found to appear HLA-restricted, with HLA associations seemingly driven largely by CMV exposure.

The cohort comprised 550 to 700 healthy bone marrow donors. All cohort members were sampled while nominally healthy, although unrecorded immune exposures were likely present. Of the roughly 700 cohort members, just under 300 had a positive CMV serostatus and about 350 had a negative one, while no CMV serostatus was recorded for the donor. A peripheral blood sample was provided by each donor, and peripheral blood mononuclear cells were used for TCR beta sequencing. The Qiagen DNeasy Blood Extraction Kit was used to extract genomic DNA from the blood cell samples. Material: PBMCs. The rearrangement combines TRBV7-2 with TRBJ1-1; 9 central bases correspond to TRBD1. The source is a human donor in good health. This receptor has the CDR3 CASSSTGQGATEAFF. The sequence in DNA is TGTGCCAGCAGCTCCACGGGACAGGGAGCCACTGAAGCTTTCTTT.